The 28 T cell receptor beta chains below all came from one sample that was sequenced in a study of CD8+CD57+ T cells in acquired aplastic anemia. According to the study, genomic DNA was the template for TCR beta VDJ and CDR3 profiling. TCRdb used MiXCR to reprocess the reads, holding one entry per CDR3 protein. The sample has about 200,000 distinct CDR3 sequences, 65% seen once. Patients who underwent sequencing had shown CD8+CD57+ cell expansion by flow cytometry. Material for sequencing was sorted CD4+, CD8+, or CD8+CD57+ T cells (not recorded which) from PBMCs. Every receptor here comes from a human donor with aplastic anemia.

This clonotype was counted many times. The CDR3 DNA reads as TGCGCCAGCAGCCGGACATCGCAGGCTTACACCGGGGAGCTGTTTTTT. Its protein product is CASSRTSQAYTGELFF. The V and J genes are TRBV4-1 and TRBJ2-2; weak D call: TRBD1 (5 bases). The CDR3 extends over 16 amino acids. Germline V lookup: CDR1 MGHRA, CDR2 YSYEKL. V dropped 4 bases and J dropped 3 bases, with 15 bases sitting between them.

The J gene is TRBJ1-5, the V gene TRBV15; no firm D call. Trimming pared 0 bases from V and 0 bases from J, leaving 6 bases between. The CDR3 sequence is 15 residues long. The germline V gene encodes CDR1 LNHNV and CDR2 YYDKDF (reference sequence). CDR3 nucleotides: TGTGCCACCAGCAGAGACATCGCTAGCAATCAGCCCCAGCATTTT. Amino acid sequence: CATSRDIASNQPQHF.

This clonotype turned up a few times. The rearrangement joins TRBV24-1 to TRBJ2-3; 10 nucleotides match TRBD1. The CDR3 covers 16 residues. Trimming removed 4 bases from V and 7 bases from J; junction bases left unmatched: 10. Germline values: CDR1 KGHDR, CDR2 SFDVKD. CDR3 bases: TGTGCCACCAGTGACCCGGGACAGGGGCGTGGACATACGCAGTATTTT. Its translation is CATSDPGQGRGHTQYF.

V gene TRBV12-3 or TRBV12-4 combines with J gene TRBJ1-5; the D gene is possibly TRBD1 (6 bases). V lost 2 bases and J lost 0, with 14 bases in between. This CDR3 is 17 amino acids long. The CDR3 coding sequence is TGTGCCAGCAGTTTACGGGGGCCGACTTATAGCAATCAGCCCCAGCATTTT. Amino acid sequence: CASSLRGPTYSNQPQHF.

The genes are TRBV15 and TRBJ2-4; D may correspond to TRBD1 or TRBD2 (5 bases each). This CDR3 is built from 14 residues. In germline, CDR1 is LNHNV, CDR2 YYDKDF (reference sequence). V dropped 2 bases and J dropped 8 bases, with 13 bases sitting between them. For the CDR3, the DNA is TGTGCCACCAGCAGAACCGGGGCCCTAGACATTCAGTACTTC. Encoded protein: CATSRTGALDIQYF.

The chain recombines TRBV20-1 with TRBJ1-1; tentative D call: TRBD1 (5 bases). Germline V lookup: CDR1 DFQATT, CDR2 SNEGSKA (reference sequence). The CDR3 runs to 14 residues. Trimming left V 5 bases short and J 4 bases short, with 17 bases between. The DNA of the CDR3 is TGCAGTGCTTCATCAGGCTTTGGGGGCACTGAAGCTTTCTTT. Translating it yields CSASSGFGGTEAFF.

The chain has TRBV7-2 and TRBJ2-2; the D gene is possibly TRBD2 (6 bases). The CDR3 consists of 14 residues. V dropped 5 bases and J dropped 2 bases, with 9 bases sitting between them. Germline CDR1 SGHTA, CDR2 FQGNSA. The CDR3 sequence is CASSPSVNTGELFF. The CDR3 DNA is TGTGCCAGCAGCCCTAGCGTAAACACCGGGGAGCTGTTTTTT.

J is TRBJ2-5 and V is TRBV7-9; D perhaps matches TRBD1 (6 bases). Between the trimmed V and J ends, which lost 5 bases and 2 bases, there was a span of 9 bases. This CDR3 region has 13 residues. Germline-derived CDR1 and CDR2 are SEHNR and FQNEAQ (reference sequence). The CDR3 DNA sequence: TGTGCCAGCAGCCGGACAGCTCAAGAGACCCAGTACTTC. It codes for CASSRTAQETQYF.

This chain joins TRBV20-1 and TRBJ2-5; TRBD1 aligns across 9 bases. V lost 0 bases and J lost 4; bases outside the gene matches: 0. CDR3 length equals 13 residues. The V gene's germline CDR1 is DFQATT and CDR2 SNEGSKA (reference sequence). The CDR3 loop is CSAREQGAETQYF. DNA of the CDR3: TGCAGTGCTAGAGAACAGGGGGCAGAGACCCAGTACTTC.

The rearrangement uses TRBV2 and TRBJ1-6; 7 nucleotides line up with TRBD1. From germline, CDR1 is SNHLY and CDR2 FYNNEI. With V trimmed by 3 bases and J by 5 bases, 4 bases remained unmatched. The CDR3 has 15 amino acids. The DNA of the CDR3 is TGTGCCAGCAGTGAGGCGGGACAGAATAATTCACCCCTCCACTTT. The encoded protein is CASSEAGQNNSPLHF.

The genes are TRBV20-1 and TRBJ2-7, with D perhaps matching TRBD1 or TRBD2 (5 bases each). Germline V CDR1 and CDR2: DFQATT, SNEGSKA (reference sequence). The V end was cut by 3 bases, the J end by 0 bases, with 12 bases between. This CDR3 contains 14 residues. CDR3 coding DNA: TGCAGTGCTAGTGAGGCAGGGAGCTCCTACGAGCAGTACTTC. Residues: CSASEAGSSYEQYF.

The chain employs TRBV10-3 and TRBJ1-4; possible D gene TRBD1, 5 bases. Germline CDR1 ENHRY, CDR2 SYGVKD. The CDR3 totals 14 residues. V shed 3 bases and J shed 7 bases, with 12 bases lying between them. The CDR3 coding sequence is TGTGCCATCAGTGATGGGGGGTCTATTGAAAAACTGTTTTTT. Amino acid sequence: CAISDGGSIEKLFF.

There are a few counts of this clonotype. This chain joins TRBV25-1 and TRBJ1-6, with 7 bases identical to TRBD1. This CDR3 comprises 14 residues. The germline gives CDR1 MGHDK, CDR2 SYGVNS. Germline trimming cut 6 bases from V and 7 bases from J; bases unmatched to any gene: 6. CDR3 residues: CASRPQGVNSPLHF. The CDR3, as DNA: TGTGCCAGCAGGCCCCAGGGGGTGAATTCACCCCTCCACTTT.

The chain is built from TRBV19 and TRBJ2-1, with D tentatively TRBD1 or TRBD2 (5 bases each). This CDR3 spans 13 amino acids. The V and J ends lost 4 bases and 9 bases respectively, with 13 bases between them. Germline V gene lookup returns CDR1 LNHDA and CDR2 SQIVND (reference sequence). The CDR3 is CASSTLRDPEQFF. DNA for the CDR3: TGTGCCAGTAGTACTCTCCGGGACCCTGAGCAGTTCTTC.

DNA for the CDR3: TGTGCCAGCAGCTCAGAGGACAGGACTGAAGCTTTCTTT. Its translation: CASSSEDRTEAFF. V is TRBV7-6 and J is TRBJ1-1; TRBD1 aligns across 7 bases. The J segment lost 5 bases and the V segment lost 4 bases, leaving 4 bases of the junction unmatched. The CDR3 has 13 residues. Germline V gene lookup returns CDR1 SGHVS and CDR2 FNYEAQ.

The chain links TRBV7-8 to TRBJ2-7; tentative D call: TRBD2 (6 bases). Germline V gene sequence: CDR1 SGHVS, CDR2 FQNEAQ. The CDR3 loop spans 17 amino acids. The ends were cut back, 1 base at V and 0 bases at J, with 16 bases in the middle. CDR3 sequence reads: CASSLVGSGGDSYEQYF. CDR3 bases: TGTGCCAGCAGCTTAGTAGGCTCCGGCGGGGACTCCTACGAGCAGTACTTC. Based on the CDR3 plus reference TRBV7-8 and TRBJ2-7, the full variable domain is GAGVSQSPRYKVAKRGQDVALRCDPISGHVSLFWYQQALGQGPEFLTYFQNEAQLDKSGLPSDRFFAERPEGSVSTLKIQRTQQEDSAVYLCASSLVGSGGDSYEQYFGPGTRLTVT.

The chain links TRBV7-8 to TRBJ1-5, with TRBD1 as a possible D gene (5 bases). Trimming stripped 5 bases from V and 5 bases from J, with 13 bases between. Germline V gene data show CDR1 as SGHVS and CDR2 as FQNEAQ. The CDR3 totals 14 residues. The CDR3 here is CASSHRDRYQPQHF. The CDR3 DNA sequence: TGTGCCAGCAGCCACCGGGACCGGTATCAGCCCCAGCATTTT.

The rearrangement joins TRBV24-1 to TRBJ2-5; perhaps TRBD1 as D (6 bases). CDR1 KGHDR and CDR2 SFDVKD come from the germline V gene. Trimming cost V 3 bases and J 4 bases, with 11 bases left between them. The CDR3 is made up of 14 amino acids. CDR3 bases: TGTGCCACCAGTGATCCGGACAGCCTAGAGACCCAGTACTTC. Protein sequence: CATSDPDSLETQYF.

Details on this clonotype: A single base separates this from a much larger clone, so it may be a read error. The chain recombines TRBV6-5 with TRBJ2-7; possible D gene TRBD1, 6 bases. CDR3 length: 18 amino acids. V lost 0 bases and J 2 bases, leaving 20 bases between the germline ends. The V gene's germline CDR1 is MNHEY and CDR2 SVGAGI. This chain's CDR3 is CASSYSPPSGALAYEQYF. The DNA for the CDR3 is TGTGCCAGCAGTTACTCGCCCCCCTCAGGGGCCCTGGCCTACGAGCAGTACTTC.

The V call is TRBV7-2, the J call TRBJ2-1, with D perhaps matching TRBD1 (6 bases). This CDR3 has 15 residues. V gave up 1 base and J gave up 0 bases, with 7 bases separating them. Germline V gene lookup returns CDR1 SGHTA and CDR2 FQGNSA. In nucleotides, the CDR3 is TGTGCCAGCAGCTTAGACAGGGCCTCCTACAATGAGCAGTTCTTC. This gives the protein CASSLDRASYNEQFF.

This clonotype was seen repeatedly, ten times or more. This rearrangement joins TRBV5-6 to TRBJ2-7, with 10 positions matching TRBD1. The CDR3 loop spans 15 amino acids. Germline V gene lookup returns CDR1 SGHDT and CDR2 YYEEEE. With 2 bases clipped from V and 5 bases from J, the junction kept 7 bases outside the gene matches. The CDR3 loop is CASSLEGQGYNEQYF. CDR3 DNA sequence: TGTGCCAGCAGCTTAGAGGGACAGGGGTACAACGAGCAGTACTTC. The full variable domain, rest sourced from reference TRBV5-6 and TRBJ2-7, is DAGVTQSPTHLIKTRGQQVTLRCSPKSGHDTVSWYQQALGQGPQFIFQYYEEEERQRGNFPDRFSGHQFPNYSSELNVNALLLGDSALYLCASSLEGQGYNEQYFGPGTRLTVT.

The rearrangement joins TRBV6-5 to TRBJ2-5; no definite D call. Trimming left V 8 bases short and J 2 bases short, with 12 bases between. Germline V gives CDR1 MNHEY, CDR2 SVGAGI. The CDR3 is 13 residues long. The chain's CDR3 is CASRRTTQETQYF. CDR3 nucleotide sequence: TGTGCCAGCCGAAGAACCACACAAGAGACCCAGTACTTC.

The chain uses TRBV20-1 and TRBJ1-1; the match to TRBD1 covers 7 bases. This CDR3 spans 12 amino acids. The V segment lost 6 bases and the J segment 4 bases; nucleotides outside the gene matches: 5. The V gene's germline CDR1 is DFQATT and CDR2 SNEGSKA (reference sequence). CDR3 sequence (DNA): TGCAGTGCAAACCGACAGGGCACTGAAGCTTTCTTT. Amino acids: CSANRQGTEAFF.

Here the CDR3 reads CATSAGSWETQYF. The CDR3 DNA reads TGTGCCACCAGCGCGGGGTCCTGGGAGACCCAGTACTTC. The chain joins TRBV15 to TRBJ2-5; possibly TRBD2 for D (6 bases). CDR1 and CDR2 from the germline V gene are LNHNV and YYDKDF (reference sequence). The CDR3 consists of 13 residues. V was cut by 5 bases and J by 5 bases, with 12 bases left in between.

The genes are TRBV7-2 and TRBJ1-5, with D hard to call. The CDR3 totals 14 residues. V lost 5 bases to trimming and J lost 1 base, with 9 bases between them. In germline, CDR1 is SGHTA, CDR2 FQGNSA. The CDR3 here is CASSPAPSNQPQHF. The CDR3 bases are TGTGCCAGCAGCCCCGCACCAAGCAATCAGCCCCAGCATTTT.

The rearrangement links TRBV10-2 to TRBJ1-1, with D hard to call. Looked up from germline, CDR1 is WSHSY and CDR2 is SAAADI. V was shortened by 4 bases and J by 3 bases, with 9 bases between the two germline ends. The CDR3 loop spans 13 amino acids. The CDR3 protein is CASSVERDTEAFF. Here the CDR3 DNA reads TGCGCCAGCAGTGTGGAACGAGACACTGAAGCTTTCTTT.

This clonotype came up a few times. The CDR3 nucleotides read TGCAGCGTTGAGGGCAGGACGAACACCGGGGAGCTGTTTTTT. This gives the protein CSVEGRTNTGELFF. The chain has TRBV29-1 and TRBJ2-2; D is unresolved. Germline loops: CDR1 SQVTM, CDR2 ANQGSEA. Trimming took 3 bases from V and 0 from J, leaving 8 bases between them. This CDR3 has 14 residues.

This chain joins TRBV12-3 or TRBV12-4 and TRBJ2-2, with D unresolved. The CDR3 loop spans 16 amino acids. V was trimmed by 8 bases and J by 1 base, leaving 17 bases between them. The CDR3 bases are TGTGCCAGCGCAAGACTGCCGGCCTTGAACACCGGGGAGCTGTTTTTT. Translated: CASARLPALNTGELFF.